This T cell receptor beta chain originates from a study of T cell responses to AZD1222 COVID-19 vaccine. Points from the study as a whole: Close to half of all spike-specific TCRs reportedly target regions of the variants that are unmutated. Seropositive at baseline were only a handful of AZD1222 recipients. There were repertoire samples only from the period after the peak T cell response.

Turning to this clone: No antigen is known for it.

V was trimmed by 3 bases and J by 2 bases, leaving 11 bases between them. The CDR3 contains 14 residues. CDR1 is MDHEN and CDR2 is SYDVKM in the germline V gene. Sequencing was performed with immunoSEQ multiplex PCR; in TCRdb, only in-frame clones are kept and a portion is missing. This table holds 110,000 or so clones, around 90% found once. The TCR sequence derives from an adult in good health. The chain combines TRBV28 with TRBJ2-7, with D tentatively TRBD1 (6 bases). This specimen was peripheral blood, taken on day 0 of MenACWY control vaccination. The CDR3: CASSFGTPAYEQYF. DNA for the CDR3: TGTGCCAGCAGTTTCGGGACACCGGCCTACGAGCAGTACTTC.